The rows below give T cell receptor beta chains drawn from one sample of a study of blood T cell repertoires in COVID-19. The table came from immunoSEQ multiplex PCR; TCRdb's copy has only in-frame clones and leaves some out. The sample has 200,000 to 250,000 clones, approximately 87% seen once. Sequencing input: PBMCs or T cells enriched from blood (not recorded which). The receptors come from a woman between 50 and 59 years old in a cohort exposed to, infected with or recovered from COVID-19 (not recorded which). The CDR3 runs from the conserved cysteine through the conserved F or W. D genes are given only for firm matches. A row's size may be missing; if present it is once, few, many or a size class.

CDR3 protein: CASSASLPPLHF
CDR3 DNA: TGTGCCAGCAGCGCCTCACTCCCACCCCTCCACTTT
V gene: TRBV7-9
J gene: TRBJ1-6
D gene: NA
clone size: NA

CDR3 protein: CASSSRGSGANVLTF
CDR3 DNA: TGTGCCAGCAGTTCCAGGGGCTCTGGGGCCAACGTCCTGACTTTC
V gene: TRBV27
J gene: TRBJ2-6
D gene: NA
clone size: NA

CDR3 protein: CASSPSTGTGELFF
CDR3 DNA: TGTGCCAGCTCACCAAGCACGGGCACCGGGGAGCTGTTTTTT
V gene: TRBV18
J gene: TRBJ2-2
D gene: NA
clone size: NA

CDR3 protein: CASSVGGTLDKTQYF
CDR3 DNA: TGTGCCAGCAGCGTGGGCGGGACCCTTGACAAGACCCAGTACTTC
V gene: TRBV9
J gene: TRBJ2-5
D gene: NA
clone size: NA

CDR3 protein: CATSDFGAGGGGELFF
CDR3 DNA: TGTGCCACCAGTGATTTTGGGGCAGGGGGCGGCGGGGAGCTGTTTTTT
V gene: TRBV24-1
J gene: TRBJ2-2
D gene: TRBD1
clone size: NA

CDR3 protein: CASSPGTRSTGELFF
CDR3 DNA: TGTGCCAGCAGTCCCGGGACTAGATCGACCGGGGAGCTGTTTTTT
V gene: TRBV28
J gene: TRBJ2-2
D gene: TRBD2
clone size: NA

CDR3 protein: CASSPELAGTYEQYF
CDR3 DNA: TGTGCCAGCTCACCGGAACTAGCGGGGACCTACGAGCAGTACTTC
V gene: TRBV18
J gene: TRBJ2-7
D gene: TRBD2
clone size: NA

CDR3 protein: CASSLGVDSHYGYTF
CDR3 DNA: TGTGCCAGCAGCTTAGGCGTCGACAGTCACTATGGCTACACCTTC
V gene: TRBV7-2
J gene: TRBJ1-2
D gene: NA
clone size: NA

CDR3 protein: CASSILLPGTSYGYTF
CDR3 DNA: TGTGCCAGTAGTATTCTCCTGCCAGGGACATCCTATGGCTACACCTTC
V gene: TRBV19
J gene: TRBJ1-2
D gene: NA
clone size: NA

CDR3 protein: CAIKTGTGDRTEAFF
CDR3 DNA: TGTGCCATCAAAACCGGGACAGGGGATCGCACTGAAGCTTTCTTT
V gene: TRBV10-3
J gene: TRBJ1-1
D gene: TRBD1
clone size: NA

CDR3 protein: CASSPRGLAGVEQYF
CDR3 DNA: TGTGCCAGTAGTCCCCGGGGACTAGCGGGGGTTGAGCAGTACTTC
V gene: TRBV19
J gene: TRBJ2-7
D gene: TRBD2
clone size: NA

CDR3 protein: CASRSTNTGELFF
CDR3 DNA: TGTGCCAGCAGATCTACGAACACCGGGGAGCTGTTTTTT
V gene: TRBV3-1/TRBV3-2
J gene: TRBJ2-2
D gene: NA
clone size: NA

CDR3 protein: CSASRQGGGFQNQPQHF
CDR3 DNA: TGCAGTGCTAGTAGACAGGGTGGAGGATTTCAAAATCAGCCCCAGCATTTT
V gene: TRBV20-1
J gene: TRBJ1-5
D gene: TRBD1
clone size: once

CDR3 protein: CASSSPTGGTYEQYF
CDR3 DNA: TGTGCCAGCAGCTCCCCGACAGGGGGGACCTACGAGCAGTACTTC
V gene: TRBV7-2
J gene: TRBJ2-7
D gene: TRBD1
clone size: NA

CDR3 protein: CASSEGQTFKNIQYF
CDR3 DNA: TGTGCCAGTAGTGAGGGACAGACCTTTAAAAACATTCAGTACTTC
V gene: TRBV19
J gene: TRBJ2-4
D gene: TRBD1
clone size: NA

CDR3 protein: CATSDLGTPATNEKLFF
CDR3 DNA: TGTGCCACCAGTGATTTGGGGACACCCGCAACTAATGAAAAACTGTTTTTT
V gene: TRBV24-1
J gene: TRBJ1-4
D gene: NA
clone size: NA

CDR3 protein: CASSLQDRDYNEQFF
CDR3 DNA: TGTGCCAGCAGCCTTCAGGACAGGGATTACAATGAGCAGTTCTTC
V gene: TRBV3-1/TRBV3-2
J gene: TRBJ2-1
D gene: TRBD1
clone size: NA

CDR3 protein: CASSSPGTGYNEQFF
CDR3 DNA: TGTGCCAGCAGCTCCCCCGGGACAGGATACAATGAGCAGTTCTTC
V gene: TRBV7-9
J gene: TRBJ2-1
D gene: TRBD1
clone size: NA

CDR3 protein: CASSDSGGRTDTQYF
CDR3 DNA: TGTGCCAGCAGCGATAGCGGGGGCCGGACAGATACGCAGTATTTT
V gene: TRBV9
J gene: TRBJ2-3
D gene: TRBD2
clone size: NA

CDR3 protein: CASSPRSGGRGEQYF
CDR3 DNA: TGTGCCAGCTCACCGCGGTCGGGGGGCAGAGGCGAGCAGTACTTC
V gene: TRBV18
J gene: TRBJ2-7
D gene: NA
clone size: NA

CDR3 protein: CASSQDYAGGYGYTF
CDR3 DNA: TGCGCCAGCAGCCAAGATTATGCAGGGGGCTATGGCTACACCTTC
V gene: TRBV4-3
J gene: TRBJ1-2
D gene: TRBD1
clone size: NA

CDR3 protein: CASSTSGRLNTGELFF
CDR3 DNA: TGTGCCAGTAGTACCTCAGGGCGCCTGAACACCGGGGAGCTGTTTTTT
V gene: TRBV19
J gene: TRBJ2-2
D gene: NA
clone size: NA

CDR3 protein: CAWGRQGGTEAFF
CDR3 DNA: TGTGCCTGGGGGAGACAGGGCGGCACTGAAGCTTTCTTT
V gene: TRBV30
J gene: TRBJ1-1
D gene: TRBD1
clone size: NA

CDR3 protein: CASSPGGRVGVEAFF
CDR3 DNA: TGTGCCAGCAGTCCGGGGGGGAGGGTTGGTGTCGAAGCTTTCTTT
V gene: TRBV25-1
J gene: TRBJ1-1
D gene: NA
clone size: NA

CDR3 protein: CASSTRQGLETQYF
CDR3 DNA: TGTGCCAGCAGCACCCGACAGGGGTTGGAGACCCAGTACTTC
V gene: TRBV7-9
J gene: TRBJ2-5
D gene: TRBD1
clone size: once

CDR3 protein: CASSQSVGRGYTEAFF
CDR3 DNA: TGTGCCAGCAGCCAATCGGTGGGCAGGGGGTACACTGAAGCTTTCTTT
V gene: TRBV4-2
J gene: TRBJ1-1
D gene: TRBD1
clone size: NA

CDR3 protein: CASSQLPAGDTMNTEAFF
CDR3 DNA: TGTGCCAGCAGCCAGCTACCGGCCGGGGACACCATGAACACTGAAGCTTTCTTT
V gene: TRBV4-2
J gene: TRBJ1-1
D gene: NA
clone size: NA

CDR3 protein: CASSSRAGETQYF
CDR3 DNA: TGTGCCAGCAGCTCCCGGGCGGGGGAGACCCAGTACTTC
V gene: TRBV7-2
J gene: TRBJ2-5
D gene: NA
clone size: NA

CDR3 protein: CASSEGGGPLQHF
CDR3 DNA: TGTGCCAGCAGTGAAGGGGGGGGGCCCTTGCAGCATTTT
V gene: TRBV6-1
J gene: TRBJ1-5
D gene: NA
clone size: NA

CDR3 protein: CASSRTGASPNYGYTF
CDR3 DNA: TGCGCCAGCAGCCGGACAGGGGCATCCCCGAACTATGGCTACACCTTC
V gene: TRBV5-1
J gene: TRBJ1-2
D gene: TRBD1
clone size: NA

CDR3 protein: CASSLNIQGANYNEQFF
CDR3 DNA: TGTGCCAGCAGTTTAAACATACAGGGGGCGAACTACAATGAGCAGTTCTTC
V gene: TRBV6-2/TRBV6-3
J gene: TRBJ2-1
D gene: TRBD1
clone size: NA

CDR3 protein: CASSFPQIQGVGTEAFF
CDR3 DNA: TGTGCCAGCAGTTTTCCCCAGATACAGGGCGTGGGCACTGAAGCTTTCTTT
V gene: TRBV12-1
J gene: TRBJ1-1
D gene: NA
clone size: once

CDR3 protein: CASSLELVYNEQFF
CDR3 DNA: TGCGCCAGCAGCTTGGAGCTAGTCTACAATGAGCAGTTCTTC
V gene: TRBV5-1
J gene: TRBJ2-1
D gene: NA
clone size: NA

CDR3 protein: CASKGIFSGNTIYF
CDR3 DNA: TGTGCCAGTAAGGGGATCTTCTCTGGAAACACCATATATTTT
V gene: TRBV19
J gene: TRBJ1-3
D gene: NA
clone size: NA

CDR3 protein: CASSPRQGNTGELFF
CDR3 DNA: TGTGCCAGTAGTCCCCGGCAGGGCAACACCGGGGAGCTGTTTTTT
V gene: TRBV19
J gene: TRBJ2-2
D gene: NA
clone size: NA

CDR3 protein: CASSYSPTTTDTQYF
CDR3 DNA: TGTGCCAGCAGTTACTCTCCGACTACCACAGATACGCAGTATTTT
V gene: TRBV6-5
J gene: TRBJ2-3
D gene: NA
clone size: NA

CDR3 protein: CAISRTGGTDTQYF
CDR3 DNA: TGTGCCATCTCCAGGACAGGGGGCACAGATACGCAGTATTTT
V gene: TRBV10-3
J gene: TRBJ2-3
D gene: TRBD1
clone size: NA

CDR3 protein: CASSVGTAYQETQYF
CDR3 DNA: TGTGCCAGCAGCGTAGGGACAGCCTACCAAGAGACCCAGTACTTC
V gene: TRBV9
J gene: TRBJ2-5
D gene: NA
clone size: NA

CDR3 protein: CASSLSRDNQPQHF
CDR3 DNA: TGTGCCAGCAGTTTATCCAGGGACAATCAGCCCCAGCATTTT
V gene: TRBV27
J gene: TRBJ1-5
D gene: NA
clone size: NA

CDR3 protein: CASSVDGVTTGELFF
CDR3 DNA: TGTGCCAGCAGCGTAGACGGGGTGACCACCGGGGAGCTGTTTTTT
V gene: TRBV9
J gene: TRBJ2-2
D gene: NA
clone size: once

CDR3 protein: CASSQEVPAGVYEQYF
CDR3 DNA: TGTGCCAGCAGCCAAGAAGTCCCAGCGGGGGTATACGAGCAGTACTTC
V gene: TRBV4-2
J gene: TRBJ2-7
D gene: TRBD2
clone size: NA

CDR3 protein: CASSLGLAGGPETQYF
CDR3 DNA: TGTGCCAGCAGCTTGGGACTAGCGGGGGGGCCAGAGACCCAGTACTTC
V gene: TRBV5-4
J gene: TRBJ2-5
D gene: TRBD2
clone size: NA

CDR3 protein: CASSLGRGATNEKLFF
CDR3 DNA: TGTGCCAGCAGCTTAGGGAGGGGTGCAACTAATGAAAAACTGTTTTTT
V gene: TRBV11-2
J gene: TRBJ1-4
D gene: NA
clone size: NA

CDR3 protein: CASSQTHRGLREQFF
CDR3 DNA: TGTGCCAGCAGCCAAACACACAGGGGGCTAAGAGAGCAGTTCTTC
V gene: TRBV3-1/TRBV3-2
J gene: TRBJ2-1
D gene: TRBD1
clone size: NA

CDR3 protein: CASSSAGGRDTQYF
CDR3 DNA: TGTGCCAGCAGCTCAGCGGGGGGGCGAGATACGCAGTATTTT
V gene: TRBV7-3
J gene: TRBJ2-3
D gene: TRBD2
clone size: once

CDR3 protein: CASSQDRRGRTEAFF
CDR3 DNA: TGCGCCAGCAGCCAAGATAGAAGGGGCCGAACTGAAGCTTTCTTT
V gene: TRBV4-3
J gene: TRBJ1-1
D gene: NA
clone size: NA

CDR3 protein: CASSLGTGDYSNQPQHF
CDR3 DNA: TGTGCCAGCAGCTTAGGGACAGGAGATTATAGCAATCAGCCCCAGCATTTT
V gene: TRBV7-9
J gene: TRBJ1-5
D gene: TRBD1
clone size: NA

CDR3 protein: CASSPQSGAASEAFF
CDR3 DNA: TGTGCCAGCTCACCACAATCAGGGGCGGCCTCTGAAGCTTTCTTT
V gene: TRBV18
J gene: TRBJ1-1
D gene: NA
clone size: NA

CDR3 protein: CASSQQGNTGELFF
CDR3 DNA: TGTGCCAGCAGCCAACAGGGGAACACCGGGGAGCTGTTTTTT
V gene: TRBV14
J gene: TRBJ2-2
D gene: NA
clone size: NA

CDR3 protein: CAWWERGITDTQYF
CDR3 DNA: TGTGCCTGGTGGGAGCGGGGGATCACAGATACGCAGTATTTT
V gene: TRBV30
J gene: TRBJ2-3
D gene: TRBD2
clone size: once

CDR3 protein: CASSLTFDSSSPTDTQYF
CDR3 DNA: TGTGCCAGCAGTTTAACCTTCGACTCCTCCTCGCCCACAGATACGCAGTATTTT
V gene: TRBV28
J gene: TRBJ2-3
D gene: NA
clone size: NA

CDR3 protein: CASSFSLVAGGPETQYF
CDR3 DNA: TGTGCCAGCAGCTTTTCACTTGTAGCGGGGGGGCCCGAGACCCAGTACTTC
V gene: TRBV5-4
J gene: TRBJ2-5
D gene: TRBD2
clone size: NA

CDR3 protein: CATKRQPNYGYTF
CDR3 DNA: TGTGCCACCAAACGACAGCCTAACTATGGTTACACCTTC
V gene: TRBV2
J gene: TRBJ1-2
D gene: NA
clone size: NA

CDR3 protein: CASSLSSGPYNEQFF
CDR3 DNA: TGTGCCAGCAGCTTATCTAGCGGACCCTACAATGAGCAGTTCTTC
V gene: TRBV7-2
J gene: TRBJ2-1
D gene: TRBD2
clone size: NA

CDR3 protein: CASSHEVTYNSPLHF
CDR3 DNA: TGTGCCAGCAGCCACGAGGTAACCTATAATTCACCCCTCCACTTT
V gene: TRBV3-1/TRBV3-2
J gene: TRBJ1-6
D gene: NA
clone size: NA

CDR3 protein: CASSLGGGLVNYGYTF
CDR3 DNA: TGTGCCAGCAGCTTAGGAGGTGGCTTAGTTAACTATGGCTACACCTTC
V gene: TRBV11-2
J gene: TRBJ1-2
D gene: NA
clone size: NA

CDR3 protein: CASSQPGQGGEQYF
CDR3 DNA: TGCGCCAGCAGCCAACCGGGACAGGGGGGCGAGCAGTACTTC
V gene: TRBV4-3
J gene: TRBJ2-7
D gene: TRBD1
clone size: NA

CDR3 protein: CASSQEAGTTEAFF
CDR3 DNA: TGCGCCAGCAGCCAAGAAGCGGGGACCACTGAAGCTTTCTTT
V gene: TRBV4-3
J gene: TRBJ1-1
D gene: NA
clone size: NA

CDR3 protein: CAWSVPGSYGYTF
CDR3 DNA: TGTGCCTGGAGTGTACCCGGGTCGTATGGCTACACCTTC
V gene: TRBV30
J gene: TRBJ1-2
D gene: NA
clone size: few